These 28 T cell receptor beta chains originate from one sample sequenced in a study of T-cell reconstitution after alpha-beta-depleted transplantation in children. Preparation of the TCRbeta library was carried out with unique molecular identifiers. MiXCR was run by TCRdb on the PCR reads, yielding one entry per CDR3 protein. The table lists a few hundred thousand distinct CDR3 sequences, under 13% of them singletons, with roughly 27% in the top ten. The specimen was PBMCs, collected before TCRalphabeta/CD19-depleted stem cell transplant. All receptors derive from a child less than two years old with acute myeloid leukemia, due to receive a stem cell transplant.

The chain joins TRBV3-1 to TRBJ1-1; no firm D call. The CDR3 has 14 residues. Trimming shortened V by 4 bases and J by 3 bases, and 12 bases separated the two germline ends. The V gene's germline CDR1 is LGHDT and CDR2 YNNKEL (reference sequence). CDR3 sequence: CASSRETAYTEAFF. The DNA of the CDR3 is TGTGCCAGCAGCCGGGAGACGGCCTACACTGAAGCTTTCTTT.

This clonotype was seen more than once but under ten times. The chain couples TRBV28 to TRBJ2-7; 10 bases are a match to TRBD2. Germline CDR1 MDHEN, CDR2 SYDVKM. With V trimmed by 2 bases and J by 6 bases, 1 base remained unmatched. This CDR3 has 13 amino acids. Here the CDR3 DNA reads TGTGCCAGCAGTTTAACTAGCGGGACCGAGCAGTACTTC. This codes for CASSLTSGTEQYF.

This clonotype was recorded at least ten times. The chain carries TRBV12-3 or TRBV12-4 and TRBJ2-6, with a weak D call TRBD2 (5 bases). V was cut by 5 bases and J by 3 bases, with 14 bases left in between. The CDR3 sequence is 16 residues long. The CDR3 DNA sequence: TGTGCCAGCAGTCTCCGTTCGGGAAGTGGGGCCAACGTCCTGACTTTC. It yields the protein CASSLRSGSGANVLTF.

This chain joins TRBV7-2 and TRBJ2-7, with 8 bases fitting TRBD2. J lost 2 bases, V lost 8 bases, and 5 bases had no gene match. There are 13 residues in the CDR3. Looked up from germline, CDR1 is SGHTA and CDR2 is FQGNSA. CDR3: CASGTRSTYEQYF. In DNA, the CDR3 is TGTGCCAGCGGGACTAGGTCAACCTACGAGCAGTACTTC.

This clonotype showed up many times. The V gene is TRBV4-1, the J gene TRBJ1-1; D is ambiguous. The CDR3 runs 12 residues. The ends were cut back, 4 bases at V and 4 bases at J, with 7 bases in the middle. CDR1 is MGHRA and CDR2 is YSYEKL in the germline V gene. This chain's CDR3 is CASSPSGTEAFF. The CDR3 nucleotides read TGCGCCAGCAGCCCCTCAGGCACTGAAGCTTTCTTT.

The table lists this clonotype with many counts. The chain has TRBV29-1 and TRBJ2-4, with D tentatively TRBD2 (6 bases). Trimming took 5 bases from V and 9 from J, leaving 17 bases between them. The CDR3 loop spans 13 amino acids. Germline CDR1 reads SQVTM; CDR2 reads ANQGSEA. The CDR3 protein is CSVFEGGLGIQYF. DNA of the CDR3: TGCAGCGTTTTCGAGGGAGGATTAGGCATTCAGTACTTC.

This clonotype was recorded many times. The chain links TRBV7-2 to TRBJ1-5, with a possible D match to TRBD1 (5 bases). Trimming removed 0 bases from V and 2 bases from J, with 5 bases in between. The CDR3 is 14 residues long. The V gene's germline CDR1 is SGHTA and CDR2 FQGNSA. This CDR3 is CASSLAGGNQPQHF. DNA of the CDR3: TGTGCCAGCAGCTTAGCGGGGGGCAATCAGCCCCAGCATTTT.

Note on this clonotype: A read error may be the cause here, since a much bigger clone is one base away. The chain has TRBV12-3 or TRBV12-4 and TRBJ1-3; D is unresolved. This CDR3 spans 12 amino acids. The CDR3 region has the DNA TGTGCCAGCAAAGGCCCTGGAAACGCCATATATTTT. Protein product: CASKGPGNAIYF.

Within the sample, this clonotype is medium-sized. The V and J genes are TRBV29-1 and TRBJ2-7; D possibly corresponds to TRBD2 (6 bases). CDR1 and CDR2 (germline): SQVTM, ANQGSEA. The CDR3 is 13 residues long. Trimming cost V 7 bases and J 12 bases, with 25 bases left between them. This CDR3 reads CSAETEAAGLRYF. CDR3 coding DNA: TGCAGCGCAGAGACTGAAGCCGCGGGACTTCGGTACTTC.

The table lists this clonotype with many counts. The chain carries TRBV7-8 and TRBJ2-5; D is perhaps TRBD2 (5 bases). Germline CDR1 is SGHVS and CDR2 is FQNEAQ. V dropped 6 bases and J dropped 5 bases, with 19 bases sitting between them. CDR3 length: 15 amino acids. CDR3 protein: CASSSPGGHGETQYF. CDR3 coding DNA: TGTGCCAGCAGTTCTCCGGGCGGGCATGGCGAGACCCAGTACTTC.

This clonotype was observed many times. The CDR3 bases are TGTGCCAGCAGTTCTCGTAAGGGGCCTCGCACAGATACGCAGTATTTT. Protein: CASSSRKGPRTDTQYF. This chain links TRBV27 with TRBJ2-3, with D possibly matching TRBD1 (5 bases). The germline V gene has CDR1 MNHEY and CDR2 SMNVEV (reference sequence). V was cut by 4 bases and J by 1 base, with 15 bases left in between. The CDR3 runs to 16 residues.

In this sample, this clonotype turned up many times. The rearrangement joins TRBV18 to TRBJ2-3; possibly TRBD2 for D (6 bases). This CDR3 region has 14 residues. Trimming took off 4 bases at V and 4 bases at J, with 12 bases between the two ends. Germline V gene lookup returns CDR1 KGHSH and CDR2 LQKENI. CDR3 sequence reads: CASSLGPGADTQYF. CDR3 nucleotides: TGTGCCAGCTCACTAGGCCCGGGAGCAGATACGCAGTATTTT.

This CDR3 reads CASRISGEYEQYF. The CDR3 DNA reads TGTGCCAGCAGGATAAGCGGCGAGTACGAGCAGTACTTC. This sequence joins TRBV11-2 and TRBJ2-7, with a tentative D call TRBD2 (5 bases). Germline lookup yields CDR1 SGHAT and CDR2 FQNNGV. With 6 bases removed from V and 4 bases from J, the gap between germline ends came to 13 bases. This CDR3 has 13 amino acids.

The table lists this clonotype with a few counts. CDR3: CAISRLAAHKSNQPQHF. CDR3 sequence (DNA): TGTGCCATCTCAAGACTCGCGGCCCATAAGAGCAATCAGCCCCAGCATTTT. The chain uses TRBV10-3 and TRBJ1-5; D is unresolved. V dropped 8 bases and J dropped 1 base, with 21 bases sitting between them. This CDR3 contains 17 residues. The germline V gene has CDR1 ENHRY and CDR2 SYGVKD.

This clonotype occurred many times. J is TRBJ2-7 and V is TRBV9, with D hard to call. The CDR3 has 9 residues. The V gene lost 4 bases and the J gene lost 7 bases, with 3 bases spanning the gap. Germline CDR1 reads SGDLS; CDR2 reads YYNGEE. CDR3 protein: CASSPEQYF. The CDR3 nucleotides are TGTGCCAGCAGCCCTGAGCAGTACTTC. The complete variable domain, with remaining parts taken from reference TRBV9 and TRBJ2-7, reads DSGVTQTPKHLITATGQRVTLRCSPRSGDLSVYWYQQSLDQGLQFLIQYYNGEERAKGNILERFSAQQFPDLHSELNLSSLELGDSALYFCASSPEQYFGPGTRLTVT.

Ten or more counts support this clonotype. This sequence joins TRBV20-1 and TRBJ2-3, with TRBD2 matching over 10 bases. The germline CDR1 and CDR2 sequences are DFQATT and SNEGSKA (reference sequence). The CDR3 loop spans 15 amino acids. The V segment lost 4 bases and the J segment 7 bases; nucleotides outside the gene matches: 11. In DNA, the CDR3 is TGCAGTGCTATAAATCTAGCGGGAGCAGCGAATACGCAGTATTTT. Its protein is CSAINLAGAANTQYF.

This clonotype was observed at least ten times. This chain connects TRBV18 to TRBJ1-1, with D perhaps matching TRBD1 (5 bases). V shed 2 bases and J shed 3 bases, with 19 bases lying between them. CDR1 and CDR2 from the germline V gene are KGHSH and LQKENI. The length of the CDR3 is 17 residues. The CDR3 DNA reads TGTGCCAGCTCACCAGGGGTAATGCAGGGATTCGACACTGAAGCTTTCTTT. Amino acid sequence: CASSPGVMQGFDTEAFF. Variable domain in full (rest from reference TRBV18 and TRBJ1-1): NAGVMQNPRHLVRRRGQEARLRCSPMKGHSHVYWYRQLPEEGLKFMVYLQKENIIDESGMPKERFSAEFPKEGPSILRIQQVVRGDSAAYFCASSPGVMQGFDTEAFFGQGTRLTVV.

Many counts were recorded for this clonotype. The chain recombines TRBV7-8 with TRBJ2-7; D is unresolved. Per germline, CDR1 SGHVS and CDR2 FQNEAQ. V lost 1 base, J lost 2 bases, and 9 bases lay in between. CDR3 length equals 14 residues. The CDR3 here is CASSLEDGTYEQYF. The CDR3 nucleotides are TGTGCCAGCAGCTTAGAGGACGGCACCTACGAGCAGTACTTC.

This clonotype showed up many times. The J gene is TRBJ2-3, the V gene TRBV9; 9 nucleotides match TRBD2. The CDR3 loop spans 15 amino acids. Losses at the gene ends were 0 bases for V and 2 bases for J; bases not matched to a gene: 1. CDR1 SGDLS and CDR2 YYNGEE come from the germline V gene. The CDR3 DNA sequence: TGTGCCAGCAGCGTAGGGACTAGCGCCACAGATACGCAGTATTTT. It specifies CASSVGTSATDTQYF. Drawing the rest from reference TRBV9 and TRBJ2-3, the complete variable domain is DSGVTQTPKHLITATGQRVTLRCSPRSGDLSVYWYQQSLDQGLQFLIQYYNGEERAKGNILERFSAQQFPDLHSELNLSSLELGDSALYFCASSVGTSATDTQYFGPGTRLTVL.

This clonotype was counted at least ten times. This sequence joins TRBV19 and TRBJ2-1, with D perhaps TRBD1 (5 bases). CDR3 size: 16 residues. V was trimmed by 0 bases and J by 2 bases, leaving 11 bases between them. From germline, CDR1 is LNHDA and CDR2 SQIVND (reference sequence). CDR3 nucleotide sequence: TGTGCCAGTAGTATAGATCGGGCAGGGACCTACAATGAGCAGTTCTTC. Translating gives CASSIDRAGTYNEQFF.

This clonotype was recorded many times. This chain connects TRBV20-1 to TRBJ1-1, with a tentative D call TRBD1 (6 bases). CDR1 is DFQATT, CDR2 SNEGSKA, per germline (reference sequence). V lost 0 bases, J lost 4 bases, and 12 bases lay in between. The CDR3 sequence is 14 residues long. In nucleotides, the CDR3 is TGCAGTGCTAGAGACGGGGGGGCGGGCACTGAAGCTTTCTTT. It specifies CSARDGGAGTEAFF.

This clonotype was seen many times. The V gene is TRBV20-1, the J gene TRBJ2-3; 7 nucleotides align to TRBD1. The V segment lost 1 base and the J segment 6 bases; nucleotides outside the gene matches: 4. CDR3 size: 13 residues. CDR1 is DFQATT and CDR2 is SNEGSKA in the germline V gene (reference sequence). CDR3 DNA sequence: TGCAGTGCTAGAGCGGGACAGAGGGATACGCAGTATTTT. Protein: CSARAGQRDTQYF.

This clonotype was picked up many times. The chain couples TRBV6-5 to TRBJ1-1, with unresolved D. The length of the CDR3 is 11 residues. The V end was cut by 6 bases, the J end by 0 bases, with 2 bases between. Germline V CDR1 and CDR2: MNHEY, SVGAGI. The CDR3 is CASRVNTEAFF. In DNA, the CDR3 is TGTGCCAGCAGAGTGAACACTGAAGCTTTCTTT.

This clonotype has at least ten counts. This chain links TRBV7-3 with TRBJ2-4; TRBD1 aligns across 9 bases. V trimming: 4 bases; J trimming: 7 bases; junction bases outside the gene matches: 2. Germline V CDR1 and CDR2: SGHTA, FQGTGA. There are 13 residues in the CDR3. The CDR3 here is CASSSTGGNIQYF. Here the CDR3 DNA reads TGTGCCAGCAGCTCAACAGGGGGCAACATTCAGTACTTC.

This clonotype was counted ten times or more. This chain links TRBV10-3 with TRBJ2-2; D is uncertain. The germline V gene encodes CDR1 ENHRY and CDR2 SYGVKD. With 9 bases removed from V and 4 bases from J, the gap between germline ends came to 15 bases. The CDR3 extends over 14 amino acids. The CDR3 nucleotides are TGTGCCATTCAAGGCGGCCAGGCCACCGGGGAGCTGTTTTTT. Translation: CAIQGGQATGELFF.

This clonotype was counted at least ten times. J is TRBJ2-3 and V is TRBV5-1; no clear D. Germline V gene data show CDR1 as SGHRS and CDR2 as YFSETQ. The CDR3 consists of 12 residues. Deletions cut 4 bases from V and 2 bases from J, with 5 bases between. CDR3 in DNA: TGCGCCAGCAGCAACCCCACAGATACGCAGTATTTT. Residues: CASSNPTDTQYF. The full variable domain, with the rest looked up from reference TRBV5-1 and TRBJ2-3, is KAGVTQTPRYLIKTRGQQVTLSCSPISGHRSVSWYQQTPGQGLQFLFEYFSETQRNKGNFPGRFSGRQFSNSRSEMNVSTLELGDSALYLCASSNPTDTQYFGPGTRLTVL.

This clonotype occurred a few times. The gene calls are TRBV5-4 and TRBJ2-1; the match to TRBD2 covers 7 bases. With V trimmed by 4 bases and J by 10 bases, 17 bases remained unmatched. Looked up from germline, CDR1 is SGHNT and CDR2 is YYREEE (reference sequence). The CDR3 runs 16 residues. The CDR3 reads CASSLPALPAGNEQFF. The DNA of the CDR3 is TGTGCCAGCAGCCTCCCCGCGTTGCCAGCGGGAAACGAGCAGTTCTTC.

This clonotype was picked up a small number of times. The rearrangement links TRBV5-5 to TRBJ2-1; D might be TRBD1 or TRBD2, each matching 5 bases. Trimming removed 1 base from V and 2 bases from J, with 10 bases in between. The CDR3 extends over 15 amino acids. From germline, CDR1 is SGHKS and CDR2 YYEKEE (reference sequence). This chain's CDR3 is CASSLLGETYNEQFF. CDR3 coding DNA: TGTGCCAGCAGCTTGTTGGGGGAAACCTACAATGAGCAGTTCTTC. The variable domain in full, with the rest retrieved from reference TRBV5-5 and TRBJ2-1, is DAGVTQSPTHLIKTRGQQVTLRCSPISGHKSVSWYQQVLGQGPQFIFQYYEKEERGRGNFPDRFSARQFPNYSSELNVNALLLGDSALYLCASSLLGETYNEQFFGPGTRLTVL.